The source of this T cell receptor (beta chain) is a study of shared clonotypes between healthy human individuals. The study, taken as a whole, reports: A handful of donors had roughly 5.2% of their naive CD4 clonotypes in common.

Sorted-subset replicate PCR reactions contained around 220 ng DNA, corresponding to approximately 30,000 T cell genomes. Profiling relied on immunoSEQ multiplex PCR, and the TCRdb table lists in-frame clones only, not all of them. The profile covers a few million clones, with 85% to 95% appearing a single time and 0.39% taken by the ten largest. On this clone: Its antigen is not identified.

CDR1 is SGHTA and CDR2 is FQGNSA in the germline V gene. The V gene lost 0 bases and the J gene lost 9 bases, with 15 bases spanning the gap. This CDR3 is built from 15 residues. The sample was naive CD4+ T cells from PBMCs. Subset meaning: CD45RA+ positively selected. This chain links TRBV7-2 with TRBJ2-1; D is possibly TRBD2 (6 bases). This TCR derives from a man between 18 and 29 years old in good health. Some clones in this sample may be carry-over from other donors' samples. This chain's CDR3 is CASSLAGTGAFEQFF. The CDR3 coding sequence is TGTGCCAGCAGCTTAGCCGGGACTGGGGCCTTTGAGCAGTTCTTC.